This is a list of T cell receptor beta chains from one sample in a study of T cell responses to AZD1222 COVID-19 vaccine. The protocol was immunoSEQ multiplex PCR, while the TCRdb copy is restricted to in-frame clones and leaves out a portion. The table lists 78,000 or so clones, around three quarters of them singletons, with roughly 50% in the top ten. The sequenced sample was peripheral blood, obtained 28 days after the second AZD1222 dose. These TCRs come from an adult who received the AZD1222 COVID-19 vaccine. Both conserved end residues are part of each CDR3. The D gene is left open where the match is weak. The listing skips clone size in some rows; elsewhere it reads once, few, many or a size class.

abundance,v_gene,j_gene,d_gene,CDR3aa,CDR3nt
.,TRBV7-2,TRBJ2-5,.,CASSQLTGETQYF,TGTGCCAGCAGCCAGCTGACTGGGGAGACCCAGTACTTC
.,TRBV7-2,TRBJ1-4,.,CASSPYGEKLFF,TGTGCCAGCAGCCCCTATGGGGAAAAACTGTTTTTT
.,TRBV3-1/TRBV3-2,TRBJ1-2,.,CASSPGRRVNYGYTF,TGTGCCAGCAGCCCAGGTCGGAGGGTTAACTATGGCTACACCTTC
once,TRBV5-1,TRBJ2-7,.,CASRPGGSGGREQYF,TGCGCCAGCAGGCCCGGGGGTAGCGGAGGTAGGGAGCAGTACTTC
few,TRBV6-5,TRBJ2-7,TRBD2,CASSYSMTSGAYEQYF,TGTGCCAGCAGTTACTCCATGACTAGCGGGGCCTACGAGCAGTACTTC
.,TRBV6-5,TRBJ2-7,TRBD1,CASKRDRGAVEQYF,TGTGCCAGCAAGAGGGACAGGGGAGCGGTCGAGCAGTACTTC
.,TRBV11-2,TRBJ2-2,.,CASSLSGEPNRDTGELFF,TGTGCCAGCAGCTTAAGCGGAGAGCCAAACAGGGACACCGGGGAGCTGTTTTTT
once,TRBV5-1,TRBJ2-7,.,CASSLGTPEGDEQYF,TGCGCCAGCAGCTTGGGGACACCCGAAGGTGACGAGCAGTACTTC
.,TRBV28,TRBJ1-6,TRBD1,CASKRQGENSPLHF,TGTGCCAGCAAGAGACAGGGCGAAAATTCACCCCTCCACTTT
.,TRBV6-4,TRBJ1-2,.,CASSEQQGGYGYTF,TGTGCCAGCAGTGAGCAACAGGGAGGCTATGGCTACACCTTC
.,TRBV27,TRBJ2-1,TRBD2,CASTPWSGGGNEQFF,TGTGCCAGCACCCCATGGAGCGGGGGGGGAAATGAGCAGTTCTTC
.,TRBV29-1,TRBJ2-1,.,CSVEAFSGDNEQFF,TGCAGCGTTGAAGCGTTTAGCGGAGACAATGAGCAGTTCTTC
.,TRBV7-2,TRBJ2-2,.,CASSSAGVTGELFF,TGTGCCAGCAGCTCCGCAGGGGTTACCGGGGAGCTGTTTTTT
.,TRBV10-3,TRBJ2-7,.,CAISESAANSYEQYF,TGTGCCATCAGTGAGTCGGCAGCTAACTCCTACGAGCAGTACTTC
.,TRBV2,TRBJ2-1,.,CASSPDSYNEQFF,TGTGCCAGCAGCCCAGACTCCTACAATGAGCAGTTCTTC
.,TRBV7-9,TRBJ1-1,.,CASSLGYPVTEAFF,TGTGCCAGCAGCTTAGGTTACCCAGTGACTGAAGCTTTCTTT
.,TRBV18,TRBJ2-3,.,CASSQRQDVGTDTQYF,TGTGCCAGCTCCCAAAGACAGGACGTCGGCACAGATACGCAGTATTTT
.,TRBV4-2,TRBJ2-7,.,CASSQETQAVYAQYF,TGTGCCAGCAGCCAAGAGACGCAAGCGGTGTACGCGCAGTACTTC
few,TRBV19,TRBJ2-7,.,CAGTGHGHSEQYF,TGTGCCGGCACGGGACACGGCCATTCCGAGCAGTACTTC
few,TRBV6-2/TRBV6-3,TRBJ2-1,.,CASSSSLGWNEQFF,TGTGCCAGCAGTTCATCCCTGGGCTGGAATGAGCAGTTCTTC
once,TRBV28,TRBJ2-2,TRBD1,CASSLGDRGTGELFF,TGTGCCAGCAGTTTAGGGGACAGGGGTACCGGGGAGCTGTTTTTT
.,TRBV6-5,TRBJ1-6,.,CASMGKSSYNSPLHF,TGTGCCAGCATGGGCAAAAGCTCCTATAATTCACCCCTCCACTTT
once,TRBV7-3,TRBJ2-3,TRBD2,CASRGLGDTQYF,TGTGCCAGCAGGGGACTAGGAGATACGCAGTATTTT
.,TRBV7-9,TRBJ2-7,TRBD1,CASSFNRGTYEQYF,TGTGCCAGCAGCTTTAACAGGGGTACCTACGAGCAGTACTTC
.,TRBV11-2,TRBJ1-3,.,CASSFTRDLLNTIYF,TGTGCCAGCAGCTTCACCCGGGACCTCCTAAACACCATATATTTT
.,TRBV6-5,TRBJ1-3,.,CASSYLGSSGNTIYF,TGTGCCAGCAGTTACCTAGGGAGCTCTGGAAACACCATATATTTT
.,TRBV5-6,TRBJ2-1,TRBD2,CASSPGLAGVTEQFF,TGTGCCAGCAGCCCAGGACTAGCGGGAGTGACTGAGCAGTTCTTC
.,TRBV18,TRBJ2-6,.,CASSPPSYPSGANVLTF,TGTGCCAGCTCACCACCTTCTTACCCCTCTGGGGCCAACGTCCTGACTTTC
few,TRBV19,TRBJ1-4,.,CASSMGEPAEKLFF,TGTGCCAGTAGTATGGGAGAACCGGCCGAAAAACTGTTTTTT
.,TRBV5-1,TRBJ1-1,TRBD1,CASSLDPGGEAFF,TGCGCCAGCAGCTTGGACCCAGGGGGTGAAGCTTTCTTT
.,TRBV28,TRBJ2-7,TRBD1,CASSLGGQGNYEQYF,TGTGCCAGCAGTTTAGGGGGACAGGGGAACTACGAGCAGTACTTC
.,TRBV14,TRBJ2-1,TRBD1,CASSPQGNEQFF,TGTGCCAGCAGCCCACAGGGGAATGAGCAGTTCTTC
.,TRBV6-1,TRBJ2-7,TRBD2,CASSEMLAGNYEQYF,TGTGCCAGCAGTGAAATGTTAGCGGGAAACTACGAGCAGTACTTC
.,TRBV7-2,TRBJ2-5,TRBD1,CASSPPGGGKTQYF,TGTGCCAGCAGCCCTCCAGGGGGCGGAAAGACCCAGTACTTC
.,TRBV9,TRBJ1-2,.,CASSVMGNGYTF,TGTGCCAGCAGCGTCATGGGGAATGGCTACACCTTC
.,TRBV5-5,TRBJ2-7,TRBD2,CASAGLAGGPGYEQYF,TGTGCCAGCGCCGGACTAGCGGGAGGGCCCGGCTACGAGCAGTACTTC
few,TRBV19,TRBJ2-2,.,CASSIGETGELFF,TGTGCCAGTAGTATAGGGGAGACCGGGGAGCTGTTTTTT
.,TRBV28,TRBJ1-4,TRBD1,CASRPGDRRDEKLFF,TGTGCCAGCAGACCCGGGGACAGACGGGATGAAAAACTGTTTTTT
.,TRBV9,TRBJ2-1,.,CASSAPFGAAGGYNEQFF,TGTGCCAGCAGCGCGCCCTTCGGGGCCGCGGGCGGATACAATGAGCAGTTCTTC
.,TRBV2,TRBJ2-7,.,CASKLYEQYF,TGTGCCAGCAAACTCTACGAGCAGTACTTC
once,TRBV10-1,TRBJ1-5,.,CASSESVGVCNQPQHF,TGCGCCAGCAGTGAGTCCGTGGGGGTGTGCAATCAGCCCCAGCATTTT
.,TRBV4-2,TRBJ1-3,.,CASSQDRAGNTIYF,TGTGCCAGCAGCCAAGACAGGGCCGGAAACACCATATATTTT
once,TRBV3-1/TRBV3-2,TRBJ1-6,TRBD1,CASSQDTGTGVNSPLHF,TGTGCCAGCAGCCAAGACACCGGGACAGGGGTTAATTCACCCCTCCACTTT
.,TRBV24-1,TRBJ1-5,.,CATSGDLSNQPQHF,TGTGCCACCAGCGGCGACCTAAGCAATCAGCCCCAGCATTTT
.,TRBV7-2,TRBJ2-1,.,CASSPQGGPSSYNEQFF,TGTGCCAGCAGCCCTCAGGGGGGTCCCAGCTCCTACAATGAGCAGTTCTTC
.,TRBV7-9,TRBJ2-2,.,CASSSPGGGRIGELFF,TGTGCCAGCAGCTCCCCTGGGGGTGGTCGAATCGGGGAGCTGTTTTTT
.,TRBV2,TRBJ2-7,TRBD2,CASHGGLSYEQYF,TGTGCCAGCCACGGGGGACTATCCTACGAGCAGTACTTC
.,TRBV28,TRBJ1-5,.,CASSSSTGFNQPQHF,TGTGCCAGCAGTTCCTCCACGGGGTTCAATCAGCCCCAGCATTTT
.,TRBV24-1,TRBJ1-2,TRBD1,CATSDSDRGSYGYTF,TGTGCCACCAGTGATTCGGACAGGGGAAGCTATGGCTACACCTTC
.,TRBV7-3,TRBJ1-6,TRBD1,CASSLQQGKDSPLHF,TGTGCCAGCAGCTTACAACAGGGGAAAGATTCACCCCTCCACTTT
.,TRBV7-9,TRBJ2-3,.,CASSLGGGGTDTQYF,TGTGCCAGCAGCTTAGGAGGGGGGGGCACAGATACGCAGTATTTT
.,TRBV7-2,TRBJ2-5,.,CASSPMSETQYF,TGTGCCAGCAGCCCGATGTCCGAGACCCAGTACTTC
.,TRBV7-9,TRBJ2-6,.,CASTSTGFSSGANVLTF,TGTGCCAGCACCTCGACAGGTTTTAGCTCTGGGGCCAACGTCCTGACTTTC
.,TRBV5-1,TRBJ2-2,TRBD1,CASSLAVTGGLHIGSGLNTGELFF,TGCGCCAGCAGCTTGGCCGTGACAGGGGGCCTTCATATAGGTAGCGGACTAAACACCGGGGAGCTGTTTTTT
.,TRBV10-3,TRBJ1-6,TRBD1,CAIRTTGDNSPLHF,TGTGCCATCAGGACGACAGGGGACAATTCACCCCTCCACTTT